This T cell receptor beta chain was identified in a study of CD8 T cells in ankylosing spondylitis. Overall study findings and caveats: Reportedly, disease-linked clones are significantly enriched in ankylosing spondylitis patients' matched synovial fluid. Characteristic of ankylosing spondylitis blood, it appeared, was a TCR beta motif comprising roughly 8 highly homologous variants. Previous work reported some of these motif variants in the synovial fluid and blood of reactive arthritis.

This clonotype was counted ten times or more. What it binds is not known. The TCR beta libraries were generated through quantitative 5'-RACE incorporating molecular barcodes. Using its own MiXCR run on the 5' RACE reads, TCRdb lists one record per CDR3 protein. Found here are approximately 340,000 distinct CDR3 sequences, around 15% of them singletons; the top ten hold approximately 1.1%. The CDR3 has 14 residues. V trimming: 5 bases; J trimming: 3 bases; junction bases outside the gene matches: 4. Sequenced material: blood, either unsorted or a sorted T cell fraction (not recorded which). The chain employs TRBV12-3 or TRBV12-4 and TRBJ2-1; 7 positions match TRBD2. This clonotype was obtained from a male donor with ankylosing spondylitis or in good health (not recorded which). This CDR3 reads CASSRTRLYNEQFF. The CDR3 DNA is TGTGCCAGCAGTAGGACTAGACTCTACAATGAGCAGTTCTTC.